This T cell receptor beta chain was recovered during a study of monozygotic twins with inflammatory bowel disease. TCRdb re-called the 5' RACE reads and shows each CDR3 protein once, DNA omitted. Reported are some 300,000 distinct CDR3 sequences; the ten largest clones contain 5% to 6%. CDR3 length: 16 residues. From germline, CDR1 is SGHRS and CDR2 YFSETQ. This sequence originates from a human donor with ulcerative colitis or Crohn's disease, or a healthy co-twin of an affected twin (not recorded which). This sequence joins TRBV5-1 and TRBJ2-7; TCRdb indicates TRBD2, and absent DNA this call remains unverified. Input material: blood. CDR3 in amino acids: CASSLASGLAAYEQYF.